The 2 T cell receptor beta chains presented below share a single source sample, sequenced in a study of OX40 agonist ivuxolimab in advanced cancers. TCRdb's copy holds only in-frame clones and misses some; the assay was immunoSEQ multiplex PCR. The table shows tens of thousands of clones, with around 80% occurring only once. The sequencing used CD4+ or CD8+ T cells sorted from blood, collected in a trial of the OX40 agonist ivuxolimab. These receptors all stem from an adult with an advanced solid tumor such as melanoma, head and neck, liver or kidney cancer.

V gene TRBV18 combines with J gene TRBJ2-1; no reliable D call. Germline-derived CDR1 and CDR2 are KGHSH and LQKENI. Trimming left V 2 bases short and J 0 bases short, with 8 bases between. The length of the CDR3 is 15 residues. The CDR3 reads CASSPVATSYNEQFF. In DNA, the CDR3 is TGTGCCAGCTCACCAGTGGCGACCTCCTACAATGAGCAGTTCTTC.

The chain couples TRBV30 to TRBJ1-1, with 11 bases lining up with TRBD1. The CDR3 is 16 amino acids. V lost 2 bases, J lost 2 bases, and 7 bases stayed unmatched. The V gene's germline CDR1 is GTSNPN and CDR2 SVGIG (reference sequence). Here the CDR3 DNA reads TGTGCCTGGAGTCGCCCCGGGACAGGGGGTAACACTGAAGCTTTCTTT. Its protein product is CAWSRPGTGGNTEAFF.